Shown below are 14 T cell receptor beta chains from a single sample sequenced in a study of shared clonotypes between healthy human individuals (dated by TCRdb to about 2020). CD8 naive samples were CD45RO-negative cells positively selected for CCR7, giving a CD45RA+CCR7+ population that excluded TemRA cells. Library preparation was by the immunoSEQ multiplex PCR assay. The table comes from immuneACCESS by way of TCRdb, which keeps in-frame sequences with V and J called. Part of the clones is missing from these tables; in studies checked, under half for an unresolved V gene and the rest for unknown reasons. The sample profile shows some 2.1 million clones; just under 95% of them were found once. About 1.7% of the sample belongs to the ten largest clones. The sample comprised naive CD8+ T cells from PBMCs. The cell subset or site label corresponds to: CD45RA+CCR7+. The source of these receptors is a man in his late teens or twenties in good health. Some clones in this sample may be carry-over from other donors' samples.

The chain uses TRBV7-9 and TRBJ1-4; weak D call: TRBD1 (5 bases). The CDR3 is 15 residues long. The germline CDR1 and CDR2 sequences are SEHNR and FQNEAQ (reference sequence). V lost 2 bases and J 6 bases, leaving 13 bases between the germline ends. CDR3 protein: CASSLKDTSDEKLFF. The DNA for the CDR3 is TGTGCCAGCAGCTTAAAGGACACTTCGGATGAAAAACTGTTTTTT. The variable domain in full, with the rest retrieved from reference TRBV7-9 and TRBJ1-4, is DTGVSQNPRHKITKRGQNVTFRCDPISEHNRLYWYRQTLGQGPEFLTYFQNEAQLEKSRLLSDRFSAERPKGSFSTLEIQRTEQGDSAMYLCASSLKDTSDEKLFFGSGTQLSVL.

J is TRBJ1-1 and V is TRBV7-2; 9 bases agree with TRBD1. The CDR3 sequence is 15 residues long. After removal of 7 bases from V and 5 bases from J, the junction contained 11 bases not matched to a gene. The germline gives CDR1 SGHTA, CDR2 FQGNSA. The CDR3 DNA follows: TGTGCCAGCACCGCCGGGACAGGGTGGATGACTGAAGCTTTCTTT. Its protein is CASTAGTGWMTEAFF.

The chain links TRBV2 to TRBJ1-2; a possible D gene is TRBD1 (6 bases). Germline-derived CDR1 and CDR2 are SNHLY and FYNNEI. This CDR3 region has 15 residues. V lost 6 bases, J lost 0 bases, and 14 bases lay in between. The CDR3 spells CASRVKEGANYGYTF. The CDR3 DNA reads TGTGCCAGCAGGGTTAAGGAGGGGGCTAACTATGGCTACACCTTC.

This chain's CDR3 is CASSQEPATSSYEQYF. The CDR3 DNA sequence: TGCGCCAGCAGCCAAGAACCGGCGACCAGCTCCTACGAGCAGTACTTC. The chain carries TRBV4-3 and TRBJ2-7, with D hard to call. Trimming stripped 0 bases from V and 0 bases from J, with 12 bases between. CDR3 length: 16 amino acids. Per germline, CDR1 LGHNA and CDR2 YSLEER.

The rearrangement links TRBV11-2 to TRBJ2-1, with 7 bases lining up with TRBD2. The CDR3 runs to 15 residues. V shed 2 bases and J 7 bases; nucleotides not matched to a gene: 8. The germline V gene encodes CDR1 SGHAT and CDR2 FQNNGV. As DNA, the CDR3 is TGTGCCAGCAGCTTATACGCGGGAGAGGGGAATGAGCAGTTCTTC. It specifies CASSLYAGEGNEQFF.

This clone appeared a single time. Other DNA sequences in this sample translate to the same CDR3. The V gene is TRBV9, the J gene TRBJ1-5; D is possibly TRBD1 (5 bases). V dropped 4 bases and J dropped 1 base, with 12 bases sitting between them. The germline gives CDR1 SGDLS, CDR2 YYNGEE. The CDR3 runs to 15 residues. In nucleotides, the CDR3 is TGTGCCAGCAGCCCCGGGGGGGGGAGCAATCAGCCCCAGCATTTT. The encoded protein is CASSPGGGSNQPQHF.

This clone was recorded only once. The rearrangement uses TRBV11-3 and TRBJ2-7, with 9 bases matching TRBD2. This CDR3 has 20 residues. Germline CDR1 reads SGHNT; CDR2 reads YENEEA. J gave up 3 bases and V 3 bases, and 21 bases lay outside the gene matches. The CDR3 DNA is TGTGCCAGCAGCTTTTGTTTCGCGGGAGGGCCGGAGGGGACCATCTACGAGCAGTACTTC. Translated: CASSFCFAGGPEGTIYEQYF.

As regards this clone: Within the sample, other DNA sequences also encode this same CDR3. The chain couples TRBV2 to TRBJ2-7; TRBD1 might be the D (5 bases). V lost 1 base to trimming and J lost 9 bases, with 16 bases between them. Germline CDR1 is SNHLY and CDR2 is FYNNEI. The CDR3 is 14 residues long. The CDR3 coding sequence is TGTGCCAGCAGTGAAGGGACAAGGAGTGTTGGGCAGTACTTC. Translated: CASSEGTRSVGQYF.

The chain couples TRBV9 to TRBJ1-1; tentative D call: TRBD1 (6 bases). This CDR3 contains 15 residues. Germline CDR1 and CDR2: SGDLS and YYNGEE. V was cut by 0 bases and J by 3 bases, with 12 bases left in between. As DNA, the CDR3 is TGTGCCAGCAGCGTAGGTTGGGGGGCGGACACTGAAGCTTTCTTT. Protein: CASSVGWGADTEAFF.

The genes are TRBV7-9 and TRBJ2-3; D possibly corresponds to TRBD2 (5 bases). This CDR3 contains 16 residues. Trimming took off 5 bases at V and 2 bases at J, with 17 bases between the two ends. The germline CDR1 and CDR2 sequences are SEHNR and FQNEAQ (reference sequence). The CDR3 nucleotides are TGTGCCAGCAGCCCCGTAATGAGGGCCTTCACAGATACGCAGTATTTT. Its translation: CASSPVMRAFTDTQYF.

The chain uses TRBV7-2 and TRBJ2-1; D possibly corresponds to TRBD2 (5 bases). The germline V gene encodes CDR1 SGHTA and CDR2 FQGNSA. CDR3 length: 16 residues. Trimming left V 1 base short and J 3 bases short, with 13 bases between. The CDR3 protein is CASSLVSSGIYNEQFF. In DNA, the CDR3 is TGTGCCAGCAGCTTAGTCTCCAGCGGAATCTACAATGAGCAGTTCTTC.

The chain combines TRBV9 with TRBJ2-2, with a possible D match to TRBD2 (6 bases). Germline CDR1 SGDLS, CDR2 YYNGEE. The CDR3 totals 15 residues. Trimming stripped 1 base from V and 3 bases from J, with 10 bases between. CDR3 sequence (DNA): TGTGCCAGCAGCGTATCGTGGGAGGACACCGGGGAGCTGTTTTTT. Its protein product is CASSVSWEDTGELFF.

The DNA of the CDR3 is TGTGCCAGCAGCTTACGGGGGGAGAGTGGTTCACCCCTCCACTTT. This translates into CASSLRGESGSPLHF. The chain links TRBV7-9 to TRBJ1-6; maybe TRBD1 (5 bases). V shed 2 bases and J shed 9 bases, with 14 bases lying between them. Germline loops: CDR1 SEHNR, CDR2 FQNEAQ (reference sequence). The CDR3 covers 15 residues.

This clone was counted between two and nine times. The genes are TRBV10-1 and TRBJ1-5; weak D call: TRBD1 (6 bases). This CDR3 is 10 amino acids long. The germline gives CDR1 WNHNN, CDR2 SYGVQD (reference sequence). The CDR3 spells CAGAKQPQHF. The DNA of the CDR3 is TGCGCGGGGGCGAAACAGCCCCAGCATTTT.